This passage covers 3 T cell receptor beta chains from one sample sequenced in a study of identifying expanded T cells in peripheral blood. Clones were read by immunoSEQ multiplex PCR, and TCRdb kept only the in-frame ones, dropping some. This table holds about 81,000 clones, around 83% found once. What was sequenced was blood. These receptors came from a person aged 18 to 70 in good health.

The chain links TRBV7-6 to TRBJ1-6; a possible D gene is TRBD1 (6 bases). Germline CDR1 SGHVS, CDR2 FNYEAQ. Deletions cut 4 bases from V and 6 bases from J, with 16 bases between. This CDR3 is built from 16 residues. The CDR3 DNA sequence: TGTGCCAGCAGCTCCCAGGGGCGGGCCTCTAATTCACCCCTCCACTTT. This gives the protein CASSSQGRASNSPLHF.

This rearrangement joins TRBV4-3 to TRBJ2-3; D is unresolved. The V and J ends lost 0 bases and 6 bases respectively, with 7 bases between them. Germline V gene data show CDR1 as LGHNA and CDR2 as YSLEER. The CDR3 runs 13 residues. The CDR3 coding sequence is TGCGCCAGCAGCCAAGATAGCCCGGATACGCAGTATTTT. Translation: CASSQDSPDTQYF.

The chain employs TRBV4-1 and TRBJ2-1; 10 nucleotides match TRBD2. The CDR3 covers 16 residues. Germline-derived CDR1 and CDR2 are MGHRA and YSYEKL. After removal of 0 bases from V and 7 bases from J, the junction contained 6 bases not matched to a gene. The CDR3 DNA reads as TGCGCCAGCAGCCAAGATGAACTAGCGGGGACGAATGAGCAGTTCTTC. Encoded protein: CASSQDELAGTNEQFF.